A selection of T cell receptor beta chains follows, all from one sample in a study of identical twins. TCRdb reprocessed the 5' RACE reads with MiXCR, giving one entry per CDR3 protein. The repertoire consists of a few hundred thousand distinct CDR3 sequences, with around 9.7% occurring once and the leading ten covering over 7%. The material sequenced was naive T cells sorted from blood. Receptors originate from a woman aged 50 to 60 in good health. CDR3s include the opening cysteine and the closing phenylalanine or tryptophan. The order of the fields is D gene, V gene, clone size, J gene, CDR3 DNA, CDR3 protein. The D gene is left open where the match is weak. Expanded clones are given a class, and other clones once, few, many or no size at all.

d_gene: NA
v_gene: TRBV7-2
abundance: NA
j_gene: TRBJ1-2
CDR3nt: TGTGCCAGCAGCTCAGGGGTGGGGTACTATGGCTACACCTTC
CDR3aa: CASSSGVGYYGYTF

d_gene: TRBD1
v_gene: TRBV28
abundance: NA
j_gene: TRBJ2-1
CDR3nt: TGTGCCAGCAGTTCACCGGGACAGGGGGATTTTTTCTTC
CDR3aa: CASSSPGQGDFFF

d_gene: NA
v_gene: TRBV6-4
abundance: few
j_gene: TRBJ2-4
CDR3nt: TGTGCCAGCAGTGACCCGAAACCAGGGACAAAAAACATTCAGTACTTC
CDR3aa: CASSDPKPGTKNIQYF

d_gene: NA
v_gene: TRBV12-3/TRBV12-4
abundance: many
j_gene: TRBJ2-2
CDR3nt: TGTGCCAGCAGTACAAGGGGAGGCACCGGGGAGCTGTTTTTT
CDR3aa: CASSTRGGTGELFF

d_gene: TRBD1
v_gene: TRBV12-3/TRBV12-4
abundance: few
j_gene: TRBJ1-5
CDR3nt: TGTGCCAGCAGGGCGGACAGGGGCACAAATCAGCCCCAGCATTTT
CDR3aa: CASRADRGTNQPQHF

d_gene: NA
v_gene: TRBV20-1
abundance: many
j_gene: TRBJ2-3
CDR3nt: TGCAGTGCTAGAGATCTCGCGGGACTTTCCACAGATACGCAGTATTTT
CDR3aa: CSARDLAGLSTDTQYF

d_gene: NA
v_gene: TRBV5-1
abundance: NA
j_gene: TRBJ2-5
CDR3nt: TGCGCCAGCAGCAGCCCGGGGACCGAGACCCAGTACTTC
CDR3aa: CASSSPGTETQYF

d_gene: NA
v_gene: TRBV5-6
abundance: many
j_gene: TRBJ2-1
CDR3nt: TGTGCCAGCAGCTTGACAGGGGACTATACTGAGCAGTTCTTC
CDR3aa: CASSLTGDYTEQFF

d_gene: NA
v_gene: TRBV5-1
abundance: many
j_gene: TRBJ2-5
CDR3nt: TGCGCCAGCAGCTTGGATGGCGTAGACCAAGAGACCCAGTACTTC
CDR3aa: CASSLDGVDQETQYF

d_gene: NA
v_gene: TRBV24-1
abundance: few
j_gene: TRBJ2-2
CDR3nt: TGTGCCACCAGTGCGGGCGCGAACCCGAACACCGGGGAGCTGTTTTTT
CDR3aa: CATSAGANPNTGELFF

d_gene: TRBD1
v_gene: TRBV12-3/TRBV12-4
abundance: few
j_gene: TRBJ1-2
CDR3nt: TGTGCCAGCAGGTCCGGGACAGGGATGAAAGGCTACACCTTC
CDR3aa: CASRSGTGMKGYTF

d_gene: NA
v_gene: TRBV7-2
abundance: many
j_gene: TRBJ2-2
CDR3nt: TGTGCCAGCAGCTTCTATACCAACACCGGGGAGCTGTTTTTT
CDR3aa: CASSFYTNTGELFF

d_gene: TRBD1
v_gene: TRBV2
abundance: NA
j_gene: TRBJ2-6
CDR3nt: TGTGCCAGCAGTCTGGACAGGTCTGGGGCCAACGTCCTGACTTTC
CDR3aa: CASSLDRSGANVLTF

d_gene: TRBD1
v_gene: TRBV5-6
abundance: NA
j_gene: TRBJ2-7
CDR3nt: TGTGCCAGCAGCTCCGAGGAGGCAGGGGGCAACGAGCAGTACTTC
CDR3aa: CASSSEEAGGNEQYF

d_gene: TRBD2
v_gene: TRBV27
abundance: few
j_gene: TRBJ2-5
CDR3nt: TGTGCCAGCTCCGGGACTAGCGGGAGGGTGGAGACCCAGTACTTC
CDR3aa: CASSGTSGRVETQYF

d_gene: NA
v_gene: TRBV4-1
abundance: many
j_gene: TRBJ2-7
CDR3nt: TGCGCCAGCAGCCAAGATCCCCTTTCGGACGAGCAGTACTTC
CDR3aa: CASSQDPLSDEQYF

d_gene: NA
v_gene: TRBV27
abundance: many
j_gene: TRBJ2-3
CDR3nt: TGTGCCAGCAGTTTATCGTGGGGGGCTGGAGATACGCAGTATTTT
CDR3aa: CASSLSWGAGDTQYF

d_gene: TRBD2
v_gene: TRBV9
abundance: NA
j_gene: TRBJ2-7
CDR3nt: TGTGCCAGCAGCGCGCTAGCGGAGTCCTACGAGCAGTACTTC
CDR3aa: CASSALAESYEQYF

d_gene: NA
v_gene: TRBV18
abundance: many
j_gene: TRBJ2-1
CDR3nt: TGTGCCAGCTCACCACCGAGACAGGTTACCTACAATGAGCAGTTCTTC
CDR3aa: CASSPPRQVTYNEQFF